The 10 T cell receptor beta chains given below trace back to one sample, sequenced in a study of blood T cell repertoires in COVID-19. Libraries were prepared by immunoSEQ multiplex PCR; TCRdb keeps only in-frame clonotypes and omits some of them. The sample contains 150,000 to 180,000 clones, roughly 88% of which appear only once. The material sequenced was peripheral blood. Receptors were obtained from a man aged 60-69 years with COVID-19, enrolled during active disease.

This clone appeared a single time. The CDR3 spells CASSFGQNYGYTF. The CDR3 DNA reads as TGTGCCAGCAGTTTCGGACAAAACTATGGCTACACCTTC. The chain joins TRBV12-3 or TRBV12-4 to TRBJ1-2; perhaps TRBD1 as D (5 bases). The CDR3 length is 13 residues. V was cut by 3 bases and J by 2 bases, with 7 bases left in between.

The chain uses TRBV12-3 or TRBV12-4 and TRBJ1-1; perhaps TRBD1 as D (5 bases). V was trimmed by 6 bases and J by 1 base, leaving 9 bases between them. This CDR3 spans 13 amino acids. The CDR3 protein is CASSQGQNTEAFF. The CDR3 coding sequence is TGTGCCAGCAGCCAGGGCCAGAACACTGAAGCTTTCTTT.

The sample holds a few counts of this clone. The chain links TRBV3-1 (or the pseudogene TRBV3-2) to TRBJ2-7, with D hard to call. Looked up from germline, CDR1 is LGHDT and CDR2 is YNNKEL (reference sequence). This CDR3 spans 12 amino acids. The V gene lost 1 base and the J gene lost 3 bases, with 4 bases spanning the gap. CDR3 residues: CASSQAGYEQYF. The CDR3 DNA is TGTGCCAGCAGCCAAGCGGGCTACGAGCAGTACTTC.

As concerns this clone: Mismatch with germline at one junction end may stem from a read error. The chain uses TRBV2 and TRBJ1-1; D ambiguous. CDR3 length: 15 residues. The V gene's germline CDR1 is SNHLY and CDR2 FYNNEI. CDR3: CASREEAQTNTEAFF. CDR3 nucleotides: TGTGCCAGCAGGGAAGAGGCACAGACGAACACTGAAGCTTTCTTT.

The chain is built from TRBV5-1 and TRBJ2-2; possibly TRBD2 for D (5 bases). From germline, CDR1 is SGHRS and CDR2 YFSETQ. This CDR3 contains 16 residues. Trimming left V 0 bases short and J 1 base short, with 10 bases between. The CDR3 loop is CASSLAAVLNTGELFF. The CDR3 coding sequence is TGCGCCAGCAGCTTGGCAGCGGTATTGAACACCGGGGAGCTGTTTTTT.

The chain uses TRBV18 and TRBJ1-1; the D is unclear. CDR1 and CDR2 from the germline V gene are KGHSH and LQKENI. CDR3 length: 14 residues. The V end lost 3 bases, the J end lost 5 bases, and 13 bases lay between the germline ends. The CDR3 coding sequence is TGTGCCAGCTCACCTATAATTGGGAGAACTGAAGCTTTCTTT. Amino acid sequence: CASSPIIGRTEAFF.

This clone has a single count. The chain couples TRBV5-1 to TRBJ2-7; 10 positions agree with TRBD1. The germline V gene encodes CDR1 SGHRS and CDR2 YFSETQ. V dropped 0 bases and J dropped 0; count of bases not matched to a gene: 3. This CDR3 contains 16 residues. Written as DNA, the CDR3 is TGCGCCAGCAGCTTGGCTGGACAGGGGGGCTCCTACGAGCAGTACTTC. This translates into CASSLAGQGGSYEQYF.

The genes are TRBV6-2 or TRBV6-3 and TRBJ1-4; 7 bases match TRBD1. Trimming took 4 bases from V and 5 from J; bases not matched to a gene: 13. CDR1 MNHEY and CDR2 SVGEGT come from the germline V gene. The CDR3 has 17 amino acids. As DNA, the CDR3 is TGTGCCAGCAGTTCCACCCGACAGGGACAGATGAATGAAAAACTGTTTTTT. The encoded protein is CASSSTRQGQMNEKLFF.

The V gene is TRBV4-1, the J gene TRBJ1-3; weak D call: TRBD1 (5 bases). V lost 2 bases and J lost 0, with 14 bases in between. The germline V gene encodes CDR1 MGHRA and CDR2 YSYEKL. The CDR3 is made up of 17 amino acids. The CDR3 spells CASSQPIRATSGNTIYF. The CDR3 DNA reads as TGCGCCAGCAGCCAACCTATCAGGGCGACCTCTGGAAACACCATATATTTT.

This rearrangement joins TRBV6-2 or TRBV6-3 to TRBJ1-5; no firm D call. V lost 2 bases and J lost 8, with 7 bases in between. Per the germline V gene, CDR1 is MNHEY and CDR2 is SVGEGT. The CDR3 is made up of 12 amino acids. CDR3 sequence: CASSYDAEPQHF. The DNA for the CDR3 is TGTGCCAGCAGTTACGATGCGGAGCCCCAGCATTTT.